What follows describes a single T cell receptor (beta chain). Time point in this sample: pre-treatment sample, taken before nivolumab and TIL therapy. The immunoSEQ assay was v3. Produced via immunoSEQ multiplex PCR; TCRdb's table is partial and in-frame only. The repertoire holds 14,000 to 15,000 clones, about 82% seen once, with approximately 0.84% in the top ten. This entry is derived from a study of TIL therapy for anti-PD-1-resistant metastatic lung cancer. CDR1 and CDR2 from the germline V gene are ENHRY and SYGVKD. The CDR3 has 14 amino acids. V shed 6 bases, J shed 0 bases, and the junction held 4 bases outside the gene matches.

The sequences come from blood, collected at baseline. This TCR was recovered from a person between 30 and 80 years old with non-small cell lung cancer. The gene calls are TRBV10-3 and TRBJ1-2; 7 positions agree with TRBD1. In DNA form, the CDR3 reads TGTGCCATCAGGGGACAGCAATCTAACTATGGCTACACCTTC. It encodes CAIRGQQSNYGYTF.